These 14 T cell receptor beta chains were sequenced from one sample in a study of shared clonotypes between healthy human individuals (dated by TCRdb to 2020 to 2021). Library prep was done by the immunoSEQ multiplex PCR assay. This immuneACCESS table, as held by TCRdb, lists in-frame sequences with V and J called but not all clones. Of the missing ones, under half trace to an unresolved V gene in checked studies; the others have no known cause. The sample has 2.3 million or so clones on record, more than 85% of them singletons. The ten largest make up about 0.39% of the sample. Input material: naive CD4+ T cells from PBMCs. The cell subset or site label, as the study defines it: CD45RA+ positively selected. The receptors stem from a man in his late teens or twenties in good health. Some clones in this sample may be carry-over from other donors' samples.

V is TRBV29-1 and J is TRBJ1-1, with a weak D call TRBD1 (6 bases). This CDR3 is built from 14 residues. V was cut by 4 bases and J by 1 base, with 13 bases left in between. Per germline, CDR1 SQVTM and CDR2 ANQGSEA. The CDR3 nucleotides read TGCAGCGTTGTGGGGGCGCGGGGGAACACTGAAGCTTTCTTT. Translated, it gives CSVVGARGNTEAFF.

The V gene is TRBV5-1, the J gene TRBJ1-2; 8 nucleotides agree with TRBD1. V was clipped by 5 bases and J by 8 bases; unmatched bases: 5. Germline assignment: CDR1 SGHRS and CDR2 YFSETQ. This CDR3 contains 12 residues. CDR3 coding DNA: TGCGCCAGCAGGGTGGACAGGGACGGCTACACCTTC. Protein: CASRVDRDGYTF.

This clone has just one count. The rearrangement joins TRBV6-5 to TRBJ2-1; D possibly corresponds to TRBD1 (8 bases). Per germline, CDR1 MNHEY and CDR2 SVGAGI. CDR3 size: 16 residues. Trimming took 0 bases from V and 5 from J, leaving 14 bases between them. The CDR3 protein is CASSYSSQGGNNEQFF. The CDR3 DNA reads TGTGCCAGCAGTTACTCGTCACAGGGGGGGAACAATGAGCAGTTCTTC.

For the CDR3, the DNA is TGTGCCAGCAGTCCCTCGACGGTAGATACGCAGTATTTT. This sequence encodes CASSPSTVDTQYF. The chain employs TRBV28 and TRBJ2-3, with D hard to call. The CDR3 sequence is 13 residues long. The germline V gene encodes CDR1 MDHEN and CDR2 SYDVKM. V lost 5 bases to trimming and J lost 5 bases, with 11 bases between them.

V is TRBV5-1 and J is TRBJ2-2; D uncertain. The CDR3 has 14 residues. Deletions cut 4 bases from V and 2 bases from J, with 9 bases between. Germline values: CDR1 SGHRS, CDR2 YFSETQ. The CDR3 spells CASSPTKNTGELFF. The DNA of the CDR3 is TGCGCCAGCAGCCCCACCAAAAACACCGGGGAGCTGTTTTTT.

The CDR3 protein is CASNMAGGPHNEQFF. The CDR3 bases are TGTGCCAGCAACATGGCGGGAGGGCCCCACAATGAGCAGTTCTTC. The gene calls are TRBV11-2 and TRBJ2-1; the match to TRBD2 covers 9 bases. V lost 7 bases, J lost 5 bases, and 9 bases stayed unmatched. Per the germline V gene, CDR1 is SGHAT and CDR2 is FQNNGV. The CDR3 covers 15 residues. The full variable domain, its missing parts supplied by reference TRBV11-2 and TRBJ2-1, is EAGVAQSPRYKIIEKRQSVAFWCNPISGHATLYWYQQILGQGPKLLIQFQNNGVVDDSQLPKDRFSAERLKGVDSTLKIQPAKLEDSAVYLCASNMAGGPHNEQFFGPGTRLTVL.

The CDR3 sequence: CASSLTTGGGYTF. The DNA of the CDR3 is TGTGCCAGCAGCTTAACGACAGGGGGCGGCTACACCTTC. V is TRBV11-2 and J is TRBJ1-2; 10 bases line up with TRBD1. V trimming: 2 bases; J trimming: 8 bases; junction bases outside the gene matches: 2. Germline assignment: CDR1 SGHAT and CDR2 FQNNGV. The CDR3 spans 13 residues.

The J gene is TRBJ2-7, the V gene TRBV5-8, with D unresolved. V was cut by 2 bases and J by 6 bases, with 24 bases left in between. The CDR3 totals 17 residues. CDR1 and CDR2 from the germline V gene are SGHTS and YDEGEE. For the CDR3, the DNA is TGTGCCAGCAGCTTTAAGGTGAGAGGTTCACTAATCCGCGAGCAGTACTTC. It codes for CASSFKVRGSLIREQYF.

The CDR3 protein is CATRVWSSYEQYF. CDR3 nucleotide sequence: TGTGCCACCCGAGTCTGGAGCTCCTACGAGCAGTACTTC. The chain combines TRBV27 with TRBJ2-7, with no clear D. The V gene lost 10 bases and the J gene lost 0 bases, with 13 bases spanning the gap. From germline, CDR1 is MNHEY and CDR2 SMNVEV (reference sequence). CDR3 length: 13 residues.

The rearrangement joins TRBV7-2 to TRBJ2-3; D might be TRBD2 (5 bases). There are 16 residues in the CDR3. From germline, CDR1 is SGHTA and CDR2 FQGNSA. V was shortened by 5 bases and J by 2 bases, with 17 bases between the two germline ends. In DNA, the CDR3 is TGTGCCAGCAGCCCGGGCGGGTGGAGAACCACAGATACGCAGTATTTT. Translation gives CASSPGGWRTTDTQYF. Looking up the rest from reference TRBV7-2 and TRBJ2-3 gives the full variable domain: GAGVSQSPSNKVTEKGKDVELRCDPISGHTALYWYRQSLGQGLEFLIYFQGNSAPDKSGLPSDRFSAERTGGSVSTLTIQRTQQEDSAVYLCASSPGGWRTTDTQYFGPGTRLTVL.

The rearrangement links TRBV5-5 to TRBJ2-2; D call uncertain. The CDR3 extends over 17 amino acids. Germline V gene data show CDR1 as SGHKS and CDR2 as YYEKEE (reference sequence). V was clipped by 5 bases and J by 0 bases, with 17 bases between them. The CDR3 nucleotides read TGTGCCAGCAGGTCGCCGGAGTCAACGGCGAACACCGGGGAGCTGTTTTTT. Translation gives CASRSPESTANTGELFF. The full variable domain, rest sourced from reference TRBV5-5 and TRBJ2-2, is DAGVTQSPTHLIKTRGQQVTLRCSPISGHKSVSWYQQVLGQGPQFIFQYYEKEERGRGNFPDRFSARQFPNYSSELNVNALLLGDSALYLCASRSPESTANTGELFFGEGSRLTVL.

The chain combines TRBV5-1 with TRBJ1-2; 7 nucleotides align to TRBD1. With 3 bases clipped from V and 3 bases from J, the junction kept 14 bases outside the gene matches. Germline loops: CDR1 SGHRS, CDR2 YFSETQ. This CDR3 has 17 amino acids. In DNA, the CDR3 is TGCGCCAGCAGCTCGGGACCCTACGGGACAGCCTACTATGGCTACACCTTC. Protein product: CASSSGPYGTAYYGYTF.

V and J are TRBV4-3 and TRBJ2-5; TRBD2 might be the D (6 bases). Trimming took 0 bases from V and 2 from J, leaving 13 bases between them. Per germline, CDR1 LGHNA and CDR2 YSLEER. The CDR3 is 16 residues long. In DNA form, the CDR3 reads TGCGCCAGCAGCCAAGAAGGCCTGGGGGGACAAGAGACCCAGTACTTC. Protein sequence: CASSQEGLGGQETQYF.

This chain joins TRBV5-1 and TRBJ2-2; D call uncertain. Looked up from germline, CDR1 is SGHRS and CDR2 is YFSETQ. The CDR3 consists of 14 residues. Trimming removed 0 bases at V and 3 bases at J, with 6 bases between. CDR3 amino acids: CASSLEVDTGELFF. For the CDR3, the DNA is TGCGCCAGCAGCTTGGAGGTCGACACCGGGGAGCTGTTTTTT.